A selection of T cell receptor beta chains follows, all from one sample in a study of T cells in narcolepsy. Assay: immunoSEQ multiplex PCR; the TCRdb copy retains only in-frame clones and omits some. The sample carries 31,000 or so clones, 85% to 90% recorded once. Sequencing was done on a sample of CD45RA- memory CD4+ T cells from PBMCs. The receptors stem from a human donor with narcolepsy. Each CDR3 is given with its conserved first and last residue. A D gene is named only where the DNA matches it firmly. Expanded clones get a size class; other rows say once, few or many, or leave the size out.

D: TRBD2
V: TRBV27
size: once
J: TRBJ2-5
DNA: TGTGCCAGCACCAGGACTAGCGGGAGTAACTACCAAGAGACCCAGTACTTC
CDR3: CASTRTSGSNYQETQYF

D: -
V: TRBV5-4
size: -
J: TRBJ2-1
DNA: TGTGCCAGCAGCTTGGAGGCTGCAAGCTCCTACAATGAGCAGTTCTTC
CDR3: CASSLEAASSYNEQFF

D: TRBD2
V: TRBV6-6
size: once
J: TRBJ2-1
DNA: TGTGCCAGCAGTCAGACTAGCGGGATCTACAATGAGCAGTTCTTC
CDR3: CASSQTSGIYNEQFF

D: TRBD1
V: TRBV7-9
size: few
J: TRBJ1-1
DNA: TGTGCCAGCAGCTTAGCGACAGGGGGCCGAATGAACACTGAAGCTTTCTTT
CDR3: CASSLATGGRMNTEAFF

D: TRBD1
V: TRBV6-6
size: -
J: TRBJ2-2
DNA: TGTGCCAGCAGACCTCCGGGACAGGGGGACACCGGGGAGCTGTTTTTT
CDR3: CASRPPGQGDTGELFF

D: -
V: TRBV6-1
size: -
J: TRBJ1-6
DNA: TGTGCCAGCAGACCCGACAGCTCCTATAATTCACCCCTCCACTTT
CDR3: CASRPDSSYNSPLHF

D: -
V: TRBV6-1
size: -
J: TRBJ2-7
DNA: TGTGCCAGCAGGGACTACGAGCAGTACTTC
CDR3: CASRDYEQYF

D: -
V: TRBV9
size: -
J: TRBJ2-3
DNA: TGTGCCAGCAGCCCCGGGGGAAGCACAGATACGCAGTATTTT
CDR3: CASSPGGSTDTQYF

D: -
V: TRBV6-1
size: -
J: TRBJ2-7
DNA: TGTGCCAGCAGTGACCCTTCAAGGTCTCAAGAGCAGTACTTC
CDR3: CASSDPSRSQEQYF

D: -
V: TRBV6-5
size: -
J: TRBJ1-1
DNA: TGTGCCAGCTCGCGGGGTTCAGCCGAAGCTTTCTTT
CDR3: CASSRGSAEAFF

D: TRBD1
V: TRBV14
size: -
J: TRBJ2-7
DNA: TGTGCCAGCAGCCAGGGACAGGGCTCTTGGGAGCAGTACTTC
CDR3: CASSQGQGSWEQYF

D: -
V: TRBV28
size: -
J: TRBJ2-1
DNA: TGTGCCAGCAGTTTGAGGGGGGGTATTGAGTTCTTC
CDR3: CASSLRGGIEFF

D: -
V: TRBV30
size: -
J: TRBJ1-1
DNA: TGTGCCTGGAGTGTACTAGACCGTGGGGAAGCTTTCTTT
CDR3: CAWSVLDRGEAFF

D: -
V: TRBV7-9
size: -
J: TRBJ2-7
DNA: TGTGCCAGCAGCTTAGCGCCAGTCCGGGTCTCAACCTCCTACGAGCAGTACTTC
CDR3: CASSLAPVRVSTSYEQYF

D: -
V: TRBV30
size: -
J: TRBJ1-2
DNA: TGTGCCTGGAGTGTACGTCGACAAAACTATGGCTACACCTTC
CDR3: CAWSVRRQNYGYTF

D: TRBD1
V: TRBV19
size: -
J: TRBJ1-2
DNA: TGTGCCAGTAGCCCAGGGGGGCGTCCTAACTATGGCTACACCTTC
CDR3: CASSPGGRPNYGYTF

D: -
V: TRBV30
size: -
J: TRBJ1-5
DNA: TGTGCCTGGAGTGTCTGGGCAGGAAGAGCCCCCCAGCATTTT
CDR3: CAWSVWAGRAPQHF

D: -
V: TRBV2
size: -
J: TRBJ1-5
DNA: TGTGCCAGCAGGAATTATGGGGGAAGCAATCAGCCCCAGCATTTT
CDR3: CASRNYGGSNQPQHF

D: -
V: TRBV11-2
size: -
J: TRBJ1-1
DNA: TGTGCCAGCAGCTTATCAGGGGCCGCAGGGAATGAAGCTTTCTTT
CDR3: CASSLSGAAGNEAFF

D: TRBD2
V: TRBV7-2
size: once
J: TRBJ2-6
DNA: TGTGCCAGCACCTATCACGGGGGGTCTGGGGCCAACGTCCTGACTTTC
CDR3: CASTYHGGSGANVLTF

D: -
V: TRBV7-2
size: -
J: TRBJ2-2
DNA: TGTGCCAGCAGCTTAATGGTAACCGGGGAGCTGTTTTTT
CDR3: CASSLMVTGELFF

D: TRBD2
V: TRBV15
size: -
J: TRBJ2-1
DNA: TGTGCCACCAGCAGAGTTCAGGGACTAGCGGAGTTCTTC
CDR3: CATSRVQGLAEFF

D: -
V: TRBV30
size: -
J: TRBJ1-1
DNA: TGTGCCTGGAGCACACCCCGCAGGCTGAACACTGAAGCTTTCTTT
CDR3: CAWSTPRRLNTEAFF

D: TRBD1
V: TRBV5-4
size: -
J: TRBJ2-7
DNA: TGTGCCAGCAGCTTAGGGCAGGGACAGGGCTACGAGCAGTACTTC
CDR3: CASSLGQGQGYEQYF

D: -
V: TRBV9
size: -
J: TRBJ2-1
DNA: TGTGCCAGCAGCGCCGGATCGGGAAGAGGTGAGCAGTTCTTC
CDR3: CASSAGSGRGEQFF

D: -
V: TRBV19
size: -
J: TRBJ2-3
DNA: TGTGCCAGTAGTATATACGGGAGCACAGATACGCAGTATTTT
CDR3: CASSIYGSTDTQYF

D: TRBD2
V: TRBV6-1
size: -
J: TRBJ2-1
DNA: TGTGCCAGCTATCCTAGCGGGATGTACAATGAGCAGTTCTTC
CDR3: CASYPSGMYNEQFF

D: TRBD1
V: TRBV7-2
size: -
J: TRBJ2-7
DNA: TGTGCCAGCAGCTTAATGGGACAGTCTATAGAGCAGTACTTC
CDR3: CASSLMGQSIEQYF

D: TRBD1
V: TRBV28
size: -
J: TRBJ1-2
DNA: TGTGCCAGCAGTTCTACCAAAGGGGGCGGCGATGGCTACACCTTC
CDR3: CASSSTKGGGDGYTF

D: -
V: TRBV4-3
size: -
J: TRBJ1-5
DNA: TGCGCCAGCAGCCGGACGGTGGGGATCAATCAGCCCCAGCATTTT
CDR3: CASSRTVGINQPQHF

D: -
V: TRBV4-2
size: -
J: TRBJ1-1
DNA: TGTGCCAGCAGTCCGGACTCGAAGAACACTGAAGCTTTCTTT
CDR3: CASSPDSKNTEAFF

D: TRBD2
V: TRBV4-2
size: -
J: TRBJ2-3
DNA: TGTGCCAGCAGCCAAGAGGGCCTAGCGGGGAGAATCACAGATACGCAGTATTTT
CDR3: CASSQEGLAGRITDTQYF

D: TRBD2
V: TRBV19
size: -
J: TRBJ2-1
DNA: TGTGCCAGTAGTATCCCCCCGGCGGGAGGAGGGAATGAGCAGTTCTTC
CDR3: CASSIPPAGGGNEQFF

D: -
V: TRBV4-2
size: -
J: TRBJ1-3
DNA: TGTGCCAGCAGCCAAGAAAGGACCTCTGGAAACACCATATATTTT
CDR3: CASSQERTSGNTIYF

D: TRBD2
V: TRBV15
size: -
J: TRBJ2-7
DNA: TGTGCCACCAGCAGAGTGGCGGGAGGGTCCGCCTACGAGCAGTACTTC
CDR3: CATSRVAGGSAYEQYF

D: TRBD1
V: TRBV5-1
size: -
J: TRBJ2-6
DNA: TGCGCCAGCAGCGACCCCGGACAGGCTGGGGCCAACGTCCTGACTTTC
CDR3: CASSDPGQAGANVLTF

D: -
V: TRBV5-1
size: -
J: TRBJ2-5
DNA: TGCGCCAGCAGCTTGTATCTCGGAGAGACCCAGTACTTC
CDR3: CASSLYLGETQYF